A single T cell receptor (beta chain) is shown here with its context. Per the original data handling: The assay estimated nucleated cells by amplifying reference gene primers. TCRdb's copy holds only in-frame clones and misses some; the assay was immunoSEQ multiplex PCR. V, J and clone size are those of that table, while D and trimming were read from the DNA. Of around 230,000 clones in the sample, approximately 84% were seen once. The entry originates in a study of blood T cell repertoires in COVID-19. Study information: The study drew acute and convalescent COVID-19 samples from the United States, Italy and Spain. The cDNA or gDNA used as material had been derived from T cells, B-cell-depleted T cells, or PBMCs.

V lost 3 bases, J lost 5 bases, and 16 bases lay in between. Per the germline V gene, CDR1 is ENHRY and CDR2 is SYGVKD. This CDR3 region has 16 residues. This chain joins TRBV10-3 and TRBJ1-4; D is possibly TRBD1 (6 bases). The source is a man aged 50 or older with COVID-19, enrolled during active disease. Material for sequencing was peripheral blood. The CDR3, as DNA: TGTGCCATCAGTGAACGGGTCGGACAGAAGAATGAAAAACTGTTTTTT. It translates to CAISERVGQKNEKLFF.